Presented here are 28 T cell receptor beta chains from one specimen sequenced in a study of long-term antiretroviral therapy in people with HIV. Survey-level immunoSEQ v3.0 assays were run. The repertoire was sequenced with immunoSEQ multiplex PCR; TCRdb's copy has only in-frame clones and lacks some. The data hold more than 25,000 clones, with 60% to 80% observed a single time. The material was unsorted PBMCs, obtained 2.1 years after starting antiretroviral therapy. All receptors come from a man aged 25 to 40 with HIV.

V and J are TRBV7-6 and TRBJ2-7; 8 bases are shared with TRBD2. This CDR3 has 17 residues. J was trimmed by 2 bases and V by 5 bases; bases with no gene match: 14. The germline V gene has CDR1 SGHVS and CDR2 FNYEAQ. CDR3 protein: CASSPSGGAGATYEQYF. The DNA of the CDR3 is TGTGCCAGCAGCCCGAGCGGGGGCGCGGGGGCTACCTACGAGCAGTACTTC. Using reference TRBV7-6 and TRBJ2-7 for the parts outside the CDR3, the full variable domain is GAGVSQSPRYKVTKRGQDVALRCDPISGHVSLYWYRQALGQGPEFLTYFNYEAQQDKSGLPNDRFSAERPEGSISTLTIQRTEQRDSAMYRCASSPSGGAGATYEQYFGPGTRLTVT.

The gene calls are TRBV6-1 and TRBJ1-5, with a possible D match to TRBD1 (5 bases). Germline assignment: CDR1 MNHNS and CDR2 SASEGT. The CDR3 covers 13 residues. Trimming took off 8 bases at V and 3 bases at J, with 11 bases between the two ends. The CDR3 DNA is TGTGCCAGCTCCAAGGGGACCAATCAGCCCCAGCATTTT. Translation gives CASSKGTNQPQHF.

The chain links TRBV19 to TRBJ2-2; D call uncertain. Germline V gives CDR1 LNHDA, CDR2 SQIVND (reference sequence). This CDR3 has 14 amino acids. V was cut by 7 bases and J by 0 bases, with 9 bases left in between. CDR3 nucleotides: TGTGCCAGTACCGCGACACCGAACACCGGGGAGCTGTTTTTT. Residues: CASTATPNTGELFF.

V gene TRBV7-9 combines with J gene TRBJ1-1; D not certain. The V gene's germline CDR1 is SEHNR and CDR2 FQNEAQ (reference sequence). The germline V and J ends were trimmed by 5 bases and 9 bases, with 19 bases remaining between them. The CDR3 is made up of 14 amino acids. CDR3 region: CASSLDPTQPQAFF. DNA of the CDR3: TGTGCCAGCAGCCTGGATCCGACTCAACCACAAGCTTTCTTT.

The chain has TRBV18 and TRBJ2-5; a weak D match, TRBD2 (5 bases). V gave up 2 bases and J gave up 4 bases, with 11 bases separating them. Germline loops: CDR1 KGHSH, CDR2 LQKENI. The CDR3 has 14 amino acids. Here the CDR3 reads CASSPVSVGETQYF. The CDR3 DNA sequence: TGTGCCAGCTCACCAGTTAGCGTAGGAGAGACCCAGTACTTC.

This clone was seen only a few times. DNA for the CDR3: TGTGCCAGCAGCTCGACAGGTTCACCCCTCCACTTT. It codes for CASSSTGSPLHF. V usage is TRBV5-5 and J usage is TRBJ1-6; the D gene is possibly TRBD1 (6 bases). The germline CDR1 and CDR2 sequences are SGHKS and YYEKEE (reference sequence). V gave up 3 bases and J gave up 9 bases, with 7 bases separating them. The CDR3 has 12 residues. The variable domain in full, with the rest retrieved from reference TRBV5-5 and TRBJ1-6, is DAGVTQSPTHLIKTRGQQVTLRCSPISGHKSVSWYQQVLGQGPQFIFQYYEKEERGRGNFPDRFSARQFPNYSSELNVNALLLGDSALYLCASSSTGSPLHFGNGTRLTVT.

This clone was picked up one time. The gene calls are TRBV30 and TRBJ1-4; the match to TRBD1 covers 7 bases. Germline V gene sequence: CDR1 GTSNPN, CDR2 SVGIG (reference sequence). The length of the CDR3 is 11 residues. The ends lost 5 bases at V and 8 bases at J; junction bases unmatched: 2. CDR3 coding DNA: TGTGCCTGGGGACAGGTCGAAAAACTGTTTTTT. The encoded protein is CAWGQVEKLFF.

This rearrangement joins TRBV6-5 to TRBJ1-1, with D possibly being TRBD1 (6 bases). CDR3 length equals 15 residues. Germline lookup yields CDR1 MNHEY and CDR2 SVGAGI. V was shortened by 0 bases and J by 5 bases, with 13 bases between the two germline ends. The DNA of the CDR3 is TGTGCCAGCAGTTACTCGTGGGGGGGCGGGACTGAAGCTTTCTTT. Its translation: CASSYSWGGGTEAFF.

This chain connects TRBV9 to TRBJ2-7; a weak D match, TRBD2 (5 bases). The germline V gene encodes CDR1 SGDLS and CDR2 YYNGEE. The CDR3 has 15 amino acids. Deletions cut 4 bases from V and 2 bases from J, with 16 bases between. CDR3 protein: CASSSGIRIPYEQYF. In DNA, the CDR3 is TGTGCCAGCAGCTCGGGGATCCGTATCCCCTACGAGCAGTACTTC.

This clone has only a few counts. The J gene is TRBJ1-4, the V gene TRBV7-9; no clear D. This CDR3 has 12 residues. V was shortened by 3 bases and J by 7 bases, with 6 bases between the two germline ends. Per the germline V gene, CDR1 is SEHNR and CDR2 is FQNEAQ (reference sequence). The CDR3 DNA reads as TGTGCCAGCAGCTTTAACCTTGAAAAACTGTTTTTT. It translates to CASSFNLEKLFF. The entire variable domain, with the rest obtained from reference TRBV7-9 and TRBJ1-4, is as follows: DTGVSQNPRHKITKRGQNVTFRCDPISEHNRLYWYRQTLGQGPEFLTYFQNEAQLEKSRLLSDRFSAERPKGSFSTLEIQRTEQGDSAMYLCASSFNLEKLFFGSGTQLSVL.

The chain has TRBV7-9 and TRBJ1-2; 10 bases align to TRBD1. The CDR3 sequence is 15 residues long. V dropped 4 bases and J dropped 7; count of bases not matched to a gene: 9. Germline lookup yields CDR1 SEHNR and CDR2 FQNEAQ (reference sequence). The CDR3 loop is CASSSRDRGVGGYTF. The CDR3 DNA reads TGTGCCAGCAGCTCCCGGGACAGGGGCGTTGGTGGCTACACCTTC.

V gene TRBV27 combines with J gene TRBJ1-2; D remains unclear. Trimming took 3 bases from V and 2 from J, leaving 7 bases between them. Germline loops: CDR1 MNHEY, CDR2 SMNVEV (reference sequence). The CDR3 has 13 residues. DNA of the CDR3: TGTGCCAGCAGTTTTCCGGGGAACTATGGCTACACCTTC. It specifies CASSFPGNYGYTF.

The V gene is TRBV29-1, the J gene TRBJ1-3; D gene uncertain. The germline gives CDR1 SQVTM, CDR2 ANQGSEA. The germline V and J ends were trimmed by 6 bases and 0 bases, with 9 bases remaining between them. The CDR3 length is 13 residues. CDR3 bases: TGCAGCGTGGCTCAGAGCTCTGGAAACACCATATATTTT. It specifies CSVAQSSGNTIYF. Drawing the rest from reference TRBV29-1 and TRBJ1-3, the complete variable domain is SAVISQKPSRDICQRGTSLTIQCQVDSQVTMMFWYRQQPGQSLTLIATANQGSEATYESGFVIDKFPISRPNLTFSTLTVSNMSPEDSSIYLCSVAQSSGNTIYFGEGSWLTVV.

The chain combines TRBV7-8 with TRBJ1-2; TRBD1 matches 11 bases. The V segment lost 0 bases and the J segment 8 bases; nucleotides outside the gene matches: 8. Germline V gene lookup returns CDR1 SGHVS and CDR2 FQNEAQ. CDR3 length: 16 amino acids. The CDR3 is CASSLALGQGAGGYTF. The CDR3 DNA is TGTGCCAGCAGCTTAGCGCTAGGACAGGGGGCAGGAGGCTACACCTTC.

The rearrangement links TRBV25-1 to TRBJ1-5; 7 positions match TRBD1. Germline CDR1 and CDR2: MGHDK and SYGVNS. This CDR3 has 13 residues. The trim removed 7 bases at V and 3 bases at J, leaving 3 bases unmatched. DNA of the CDR3: TGTGCCAGCAAAAGGGGGCCCAATCAGCCCCAGCATTTT. Its translation: CASKRGPNQPQHF.

This clone showed up just once. V and J are TRBV14 and TRBJ2-7; a weak D match, TRBD2 (6 bases). Trimming removed 3 bases from V and 3 bases from J, with 18 bases in between. The V gene's germline CDR1 is SGHDN and CDR2 FVKESK. CDR3 length: 16 amino acids. CDR3 loop: CASSQGGGWANYEQYF. In DNA, the CDR3 is TGTGCCAGCAGCCAGGGGGGAGGATGGGCCAACTACGAGCAGTACTTC.

This chain links TRBV28 with TRBJ1-2; 7 positions agree with TRBD1. This CDR3 has 16 amino acids. Germline loops: CDR1 MDHEN, CDR2 SYDVKM. V trimming: 7 bases; J trimming: 11 bases; junction bases outside the gene matches: 22. CDR3 nucleotide sequence: TGTGCCAGCACCCTTGTCCCCGGCCAGGGGGGTGGTGGTTACACCTTC. Amino acids: CASTLVPGQGGGGYTF.

The genes are TRBV7-8 and TRBJ1-4; 12 positions match TRBD1. V was clipped by 5 bases and J by 6 bases; unmatched bases: 10. The CDR3 has 17 amino acids. Germline CDR1 and CDR2: SGHVS and FQNEAQ. CDR3 in amino acids: CASSPGTGGSVYEKLFF. In DNA, the CDR3 is TGTGCCAGCAGCCCCGGGACAGGGGGCAGCGTGTATGAAAAACTGTTTTTT.

The chain has TRBV28 and TRBJ2-5, with 13 bases matching TRBD2. V gave up 5 bases and J gave up 5 bases; unmatched junction bases: 8. CDR3 length equals 16 residues. The germline V gene encodes CDR1 MDHEN and CDR2 SYDVKM. The CDR3 DNA sequence: TGTGCCAGCAGTCCAAGGGGACTAGCGGGGTCTGAGACCCAGTACTTC. Protein: CASSPRGLAGSETQYF.

This clone has more than one count but fewer than ten. The V call is TRBV6-6, the J call TRBJ1-5; 7 bases align to TRBD1. The CDR3 length is 15 residues. Germline CDR1 is MNHNY and CDR2 is SVGAGI (reference sequence). The junction had 12 bases not matched to a gene; V was cut back by 7 bases and J by 6 bases. The CDR3 reads CASKMTGSRTQPQHF. CDR3 nucleotide sequence: TGTGCCAGCAAAATGACAGGGAGCCGGACTCAGCCCCAGCATTTT.

The gene calls are TRBV2 and TRBJ1-1; perhaps TRBD1 as D (5 bases). The CDR3 is 13 amino acids. Trimming stripped 6 bases from V and 11 bases from J, with 19 bases between. Germline V gene data show CDR1 as SNHLY and CDR2 as FYNNEI. The CDR3 DNA is TGTGCCAGCAGACTCAGGGTAGCGACGAGGGCTTTCTTT. Protein sequence: CASRLRVATRAFF.

This clone was detected a few times. The V call is TRBV5-6, the J call TRBJ1-5; no clear D. In germline, CDR1 is SGHDT, CDR2 YYEEEE. The V and J ends lost 0 bases and 5 bases respectively, with 12 bases between them. The CDR3 has 15 amino acids. Here the CDR3 DNA reads TGTGCCAGCAGCTTGGGGCCACTGAGGGATCAGCCCCAGCATTTT. Its translation: CASSLGPLRDQPQHF.

CDR3 sequence reads: CASSYTPGQQNTEAFF. DNA of the CDR3: TGTGCCAGCAGTTACACCCCGGGACAGCAGAACACTGAAGCTTTCTTT. This chain links TRBV6-6 with TRBJ1-1; 7 nucleotides align to TRBD1. With 2 bases clipped from V and 1 base from J, the junction kept 7 bases outside the gene matches. Germline V gene sequence: CDR1 MNHNY, CDR2 SVGAGI (reference sequence). The CDR3 totals 16 residues.

The chain has TRBV5-8 and TRBJ1-3, with D uncertain. The germline V gene has CDR1 SGHTS and CDR2 YDEGEE. This CDR3 spans 13 amino acids. The germline V and J ends were trimmed by 5 bases and 2 bases, with 8 bases remaining between them. The CDR3 sequence is CASRKLAGNTIYF. The DNA of the CDR3 is TGTGCCAGCAGGAAGCTCGCTGGAAACACCATATATTTT. Using reference TRBV5-8 and TRBJ1-3 for the parts outside the CDR3, the full variable domain is EAGVTQSPTHLIKTRGQQATLRCSPISGHTSVYWYQQALGLGLQFLLWYDEGEERNRGNFPPRFSGRQFPNYSSELNVNALELEDSALYLCASRKLAGNTIYFGEGSWLTVV.

This chain uses TRBV28 with TRBJ1-3; no clear D gene. Per the germline V gene, CDR1 is MDHEN and CDR2 is SYDVKM. V shed 3 bases and J shed 2 bases, with 5 bases lying between them. The CDR3 spans 13 residues. The chain's CDR3 is CASSFLAGNTIYF. For the CDR3, the DNA is TGTGCCAGCAGTTTTTTGGCTGGAAACACCATATATTTT.

The chain carries TRBV7-9 and TRBJ2-4; the match to TRBD1 covers 8 bases. CDR1 SEHNR and CDR2 FQNEAQ come from the germline V gene (reference sequence). The CDR3 covers 13 residues. The junction had 6 bases not matched to a gene; V was cut back by 5 bases and J by 9 bases. The CDR3 loop reads CASSLGQGSIQYF. CDR3 coding DNA: TGTGCCAGCAGCCTCGGACAGGGAAGCATTCAGTACTTC.

V usage is TRBV7-9 and J usage is TRBJ2-7; D is undetermined. Germline lookup yields CDR1 SEHNR and CDR2 FQNEAQ (reference sequence). This CDR3 has 15 amino acids. Trimming left V 3 bases short and J 2 bases short, with 14 bases between. The CDR3 loop reads CASSLITRSAYEQYF. In nucleotides, the CDR3 is TGTGCCAGCAGCTTGATAACACGGAGCGCCTACGAGCAGTACTTC.

The rearrangement joins TRBV15 to TRBJ2-7, with D perhaps TRBD2 (5 bases). The CDR3 extends over 13 amino acids. The germline V gene has CDR1 LNHNV and CDR2 YYDKDF (reference sequence). The V end was cut by 5 bases, the J end by 3 bases, with 11 bases between. The CDR3 DNA follows: TGTGCCACCAGCGATGGAGGAGACTACGAGCAGTACTTC. Translation: CATSDGGDYEQYF.